The clone carrying this TCR beta chain was observed a few times. Its antigen is undetermined. Trimming left V 0 bases short and J 3 bases short, with 13 bases between. The germline V gene encodes CDR1 SGHDN and CDR2 FVKESK. The CDR3 extends over 16 amino acids. This entry is derived from a study of T cells after yellow fever vaccination. Study-wide background: For low cell numbers, libraries were made with SMART-Seq v4 Ultra Low Input. Findings and caveats of the study: Overall, a small share of clonotypes was seen in both CD4 and CD8 compartments. Clones that expanded after primary vaccination mostly reappeared after the booster (roughly 97% CD4, approximately 85% CD8).

As TCR cDNA was made by 5'RACE template switching, a universal primer site and UMIs were added. Each CDR3 protein gets one entry after TCRdb re-called the 5' RACE reads with MiXCR. The data show hundreds of thousands of distinct CDR3 sequences, around 6.5% seen once. The V call is TRBV14, the J call TRBJ2-3; a weak D match, TRBD2 (6 bases). Sample: PBMCs, taken 5 days after the yellow fever booster vaccination. This receptor was taken from a man aged 25 to 40 who received the YFV17D yellow fever vaccine. For the CDR3, the DNA is TGTGCCAGCAGCCAAGAGACCGACCGGGGGACAGATACGCAGTATTTT. It encodes CASSQETDRGTDTQYF.